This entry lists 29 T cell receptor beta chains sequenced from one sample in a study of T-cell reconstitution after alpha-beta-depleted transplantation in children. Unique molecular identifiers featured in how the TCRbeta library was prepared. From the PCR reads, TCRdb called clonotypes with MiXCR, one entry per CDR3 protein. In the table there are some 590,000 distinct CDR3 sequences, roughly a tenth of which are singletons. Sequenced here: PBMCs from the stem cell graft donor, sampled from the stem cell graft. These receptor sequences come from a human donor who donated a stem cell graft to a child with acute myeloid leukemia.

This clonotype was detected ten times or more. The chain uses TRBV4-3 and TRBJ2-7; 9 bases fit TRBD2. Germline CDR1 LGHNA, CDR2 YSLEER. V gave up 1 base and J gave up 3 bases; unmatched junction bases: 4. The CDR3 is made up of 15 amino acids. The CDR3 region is CASSQVGTSFYEQYF. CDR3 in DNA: TGCGCCAGCAGCCAAGTGGGGACTAGCTTCTACGAGCAGTACTTC.

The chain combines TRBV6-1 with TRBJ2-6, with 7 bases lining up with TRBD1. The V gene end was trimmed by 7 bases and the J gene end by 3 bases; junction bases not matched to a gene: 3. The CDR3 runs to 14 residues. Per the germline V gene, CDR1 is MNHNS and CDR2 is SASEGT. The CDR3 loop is CASKGARGANVLTF. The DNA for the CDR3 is TGTGCCAGCAAGGGGGCACGTGGGGCCAACGTCCTGACTTTC.

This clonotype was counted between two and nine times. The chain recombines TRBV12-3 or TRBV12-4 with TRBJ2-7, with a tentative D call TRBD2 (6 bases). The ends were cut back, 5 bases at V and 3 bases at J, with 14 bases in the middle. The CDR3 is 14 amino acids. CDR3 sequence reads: CASSGTVPFYEQYF. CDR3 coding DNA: TGTGCCAGCAGTGGGACTGTCCCCTTCTACGAGCAGTACTTC.

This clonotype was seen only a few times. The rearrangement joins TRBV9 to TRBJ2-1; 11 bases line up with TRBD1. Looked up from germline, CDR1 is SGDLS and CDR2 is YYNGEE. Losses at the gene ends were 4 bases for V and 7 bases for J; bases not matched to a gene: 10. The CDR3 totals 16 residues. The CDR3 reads CASSSLPGQGGNEQFF. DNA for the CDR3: TGTGCCAGCAGCTCTCTCCCGGGACAGGGGGGGAATGAGCAGTTCTTC.

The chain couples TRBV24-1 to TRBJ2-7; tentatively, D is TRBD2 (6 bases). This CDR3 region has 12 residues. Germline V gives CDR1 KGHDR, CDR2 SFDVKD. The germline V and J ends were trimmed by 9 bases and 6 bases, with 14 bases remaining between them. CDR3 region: CATAKRDSEQYF. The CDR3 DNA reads TGTGCCACCGCCAAACGGGACTCCGAGCAGTACTTC.

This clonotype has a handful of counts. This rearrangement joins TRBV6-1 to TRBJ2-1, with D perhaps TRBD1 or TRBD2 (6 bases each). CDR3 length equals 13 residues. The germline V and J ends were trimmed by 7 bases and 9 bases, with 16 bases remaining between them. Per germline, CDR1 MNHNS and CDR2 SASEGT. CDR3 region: CASTALGGGEQFF. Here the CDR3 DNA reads TGTGCCAGCACCGCACTCGGGGGCGGTGAGCAGTTCTTC.

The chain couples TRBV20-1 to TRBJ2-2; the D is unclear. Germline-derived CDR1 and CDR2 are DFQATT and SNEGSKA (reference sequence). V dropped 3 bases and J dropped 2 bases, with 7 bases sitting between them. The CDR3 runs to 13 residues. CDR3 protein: CSASTLNTGELFF. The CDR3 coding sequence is TGCAGTGCTAGTACTCTCAACACCGGGGAGCTGTTTTTT.

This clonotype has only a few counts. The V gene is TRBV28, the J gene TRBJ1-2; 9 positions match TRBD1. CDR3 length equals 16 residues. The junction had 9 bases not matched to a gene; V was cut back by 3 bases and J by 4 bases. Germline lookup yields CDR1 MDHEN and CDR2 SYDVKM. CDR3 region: CASSLTGGSPLYGYTF. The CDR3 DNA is TGTGCCAGCAGTTTGACAGGGGGGTCCCCTCTCTATGGCTACACCTTC.

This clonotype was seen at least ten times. CDR3 amino acids: CASSLGTGRNIQYF. The CDR3 coding sequence is TGTGCCAGCAGCTTGGGGACAGGGCGGAACATTCAGTACTTC. J is TRBJ2-4 and V is TRBV5-6; 8 bases align to TRBD1. Per germline, CDR1 SGHDT and CDR2 YYEEEE. V dropped 0 bases and J dropped 7; count of bases not matched to a gene: 3. The CDR3 contains 14 residues. Full variable domain (remainder filled in from reference TRBV5-6 and TRBJ2-4): DAGVTQSPTHLIKTRGQQVTLRCSPKSGHDTVSWYQQALGQGPQFIFQYYEEEERQRGNFPDRFSGHQFPNYSSELNVNALLLGDSALYLCASSLGTGRNIQYFGAGTRLSVL.

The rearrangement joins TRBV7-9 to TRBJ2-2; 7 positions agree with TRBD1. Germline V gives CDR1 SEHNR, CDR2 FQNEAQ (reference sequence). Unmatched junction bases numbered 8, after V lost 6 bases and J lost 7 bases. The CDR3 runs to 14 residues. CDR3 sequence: CASRTDRAGGELFF. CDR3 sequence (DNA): TGTGCCAGCAGGACAGACAGGGCTGGCGGGGAGCTGTTTTTT.

CDR3 bases: TGTGCCAGCAGCTTAACCGTTGGGACAGGGGACGAAAAACTGTTTTTT. Protein: CASSLTVGTGDEKLFF. This chain uses TRBV7-3 with TRBJ1-4, with 10 positions matching TRBD1. The ends lost 0 bases at V and 8 bases at J; junction bases unmatched: 6. This CDR3 is 16 amino acids long. Germline V CDR1 and CDR2: SGHTA, FQGTGA.

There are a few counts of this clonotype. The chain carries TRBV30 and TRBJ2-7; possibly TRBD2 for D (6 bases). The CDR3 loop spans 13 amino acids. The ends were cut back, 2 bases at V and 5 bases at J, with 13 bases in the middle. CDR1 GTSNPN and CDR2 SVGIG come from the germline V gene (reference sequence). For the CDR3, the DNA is TGTGCCTGGAGTACCGGGGGTAGGAACGAGCAGTACTTC. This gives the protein CAWSTGGRNEQYF.

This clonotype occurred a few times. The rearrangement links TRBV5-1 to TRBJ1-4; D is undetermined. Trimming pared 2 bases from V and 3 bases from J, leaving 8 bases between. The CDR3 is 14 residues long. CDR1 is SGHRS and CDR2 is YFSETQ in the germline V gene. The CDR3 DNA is TGCGCCAGCAGCTTAAGTGTGGCTAATGAAAAACTGTTTTTT. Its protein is CASSLSVANEKLFF.

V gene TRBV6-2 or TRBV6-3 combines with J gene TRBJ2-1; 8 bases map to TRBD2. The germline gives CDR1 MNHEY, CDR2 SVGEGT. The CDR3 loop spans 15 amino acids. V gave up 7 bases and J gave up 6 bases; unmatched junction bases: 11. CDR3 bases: TGTGCCAGCAACAAAGGGAGCGGGAGTCTCAATGAGCAGTTCTTC. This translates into CASNKGSGSLNEQFF.

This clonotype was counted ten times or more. CDR3 region: CSADLVGGAHEYF. CDR3 bases: TGCAGTGCCGACCTCGTGGGCGGGGCCCATGAGTACTTC. The V and J genes are TRBV20-1 and TRBJ2-7; D is possibly TRBD2 (6 bases). Trimming took off 6 bases at V and 11 bases at J, with 23 bases between the two ends. Looked up from germline, CDR1 is DFQATT and CDR2 is SNEGSKA (reference sequence). This CDR3 contains 13 residues.

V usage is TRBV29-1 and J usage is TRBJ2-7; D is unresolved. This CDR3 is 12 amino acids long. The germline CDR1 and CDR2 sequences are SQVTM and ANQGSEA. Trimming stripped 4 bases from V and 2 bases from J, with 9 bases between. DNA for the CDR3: TGCAGCGTTGTCGACCCTGCCTACGAGCAGTACTTC. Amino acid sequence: CSVVDPAYEQYF.

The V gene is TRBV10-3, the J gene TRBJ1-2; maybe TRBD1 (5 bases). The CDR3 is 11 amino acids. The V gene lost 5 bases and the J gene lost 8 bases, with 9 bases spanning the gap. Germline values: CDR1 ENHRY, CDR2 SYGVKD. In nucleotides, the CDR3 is TGTGCCATCAGTAGGGACGGGGGCTACACCTTC. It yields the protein CAISRDGGYTF.

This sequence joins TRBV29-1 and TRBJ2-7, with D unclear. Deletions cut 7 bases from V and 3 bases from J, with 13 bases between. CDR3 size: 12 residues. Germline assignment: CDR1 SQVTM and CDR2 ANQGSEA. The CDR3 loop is CSAEKAGYEQYF. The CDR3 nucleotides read TGCAGCGCAGAAAAGGCAGGCTACGAGCAGTACTTC.

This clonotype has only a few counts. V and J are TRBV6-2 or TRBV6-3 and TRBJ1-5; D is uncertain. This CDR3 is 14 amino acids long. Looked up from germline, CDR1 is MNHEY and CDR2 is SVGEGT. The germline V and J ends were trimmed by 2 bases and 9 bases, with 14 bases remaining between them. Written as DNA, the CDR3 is TGTGCCAGCAGTTACGAGGGTACATCAGGGCCCCAGCATTTT. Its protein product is CASSYEGTSGPQHF.

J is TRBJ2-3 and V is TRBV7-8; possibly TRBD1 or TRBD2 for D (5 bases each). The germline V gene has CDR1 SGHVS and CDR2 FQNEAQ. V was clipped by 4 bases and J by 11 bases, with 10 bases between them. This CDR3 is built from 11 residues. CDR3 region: CASSSRGQQYF. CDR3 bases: TGTGCCAGCAGCTCCCGGGGCCAGCAGTATTTT. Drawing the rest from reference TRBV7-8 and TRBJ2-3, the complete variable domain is GAGVSQSPRYKVAKRGQDVALRCDPISGHVSLFWYQQALGQGPEFLTYFQNEAQLDKSGLPSDRFFAERPEGSVSTLKIQRTQQEDSAVYLCASSSRGQQYFGPGTRLTVL.

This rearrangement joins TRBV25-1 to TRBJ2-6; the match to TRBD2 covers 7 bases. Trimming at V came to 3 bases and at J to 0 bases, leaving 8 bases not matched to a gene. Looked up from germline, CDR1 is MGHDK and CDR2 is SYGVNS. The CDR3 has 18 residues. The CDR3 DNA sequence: TGTGCCAGCAGTGAGAGAAGAAGCGGGGCCTCTGGGGCCAACGTCCTGACTTTC. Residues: CASSERRSGASGANVLTF.

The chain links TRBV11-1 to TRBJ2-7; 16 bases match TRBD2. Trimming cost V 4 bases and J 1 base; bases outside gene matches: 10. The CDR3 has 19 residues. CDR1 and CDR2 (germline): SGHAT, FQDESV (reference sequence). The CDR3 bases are TGTGCCAGCAGCTCCAGACCCGGGACTAGCGGGAGGGAGTCCTACGAGCAGTACTTC. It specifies CASSSRPGTSGRESYEQYF. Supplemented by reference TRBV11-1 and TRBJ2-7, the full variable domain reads EAEVAQSPRYKITEKSQAVAFWCDPISGHATLYWYRQILGQGPELLVQFQDESVVDDSQLPKDRFSAERLKGVDSTLKIQPAELGDSAMYLCASSSRPGTSGRESYEQYFGPGTRLTVT.

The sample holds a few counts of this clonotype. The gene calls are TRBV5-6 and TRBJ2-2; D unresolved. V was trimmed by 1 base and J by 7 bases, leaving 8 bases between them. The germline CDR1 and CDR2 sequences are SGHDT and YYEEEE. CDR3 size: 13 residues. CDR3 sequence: CASSLLPGGELFF. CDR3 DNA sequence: TGTGCCAGCAGCTTGCTTCCCGGCGGGGAGCTGTTTTTT.

The CDR3 DNA is TGTGCCAGCTCTCTTTCATGGCGGCCTTGGCCCCAAGAGACCCAGTACTTC. Amino acids: CASSLSWRPWPQETQYF. The chain combines TRBV18 with TRBJ2-5; D gene ambiguous. Germline V gene lookup returns CDR1 KGHSH and CDR2 LQKENI. The CDR3 has 17 amino acids. The V end was cut by 6 bases, the J end by 1 base, with 21 bases between. Complete variable domain (other parts from reference TRBV18 and TRBJ2-5): NAGVMQNPRHLVRRRGQEARLRCSPMKGHSHVYWYRQLPEEGLKFMVYLQKENIIDESGMPKERFSAEFPKEGPSILRIQQVVRGDSAAYFCASSLSWRPWPQETQYFGPGTRLLVL.

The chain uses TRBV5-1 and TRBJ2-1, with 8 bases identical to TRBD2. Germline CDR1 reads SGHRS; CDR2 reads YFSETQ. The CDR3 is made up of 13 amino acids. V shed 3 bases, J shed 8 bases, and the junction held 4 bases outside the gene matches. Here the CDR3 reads CASSSASGYEQFF. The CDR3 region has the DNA TGCGCCAGCAGCTCCGCTAGCGGGTATGAGCAGTTCTTC.

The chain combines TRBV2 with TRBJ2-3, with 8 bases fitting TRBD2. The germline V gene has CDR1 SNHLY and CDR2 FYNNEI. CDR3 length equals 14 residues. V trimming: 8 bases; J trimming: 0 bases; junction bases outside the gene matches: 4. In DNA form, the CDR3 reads TGTGCCAGCGTTTCTAGCGGGAGCACAGATACGCAGTATTTT. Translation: CASVSSGSTDTQYF.

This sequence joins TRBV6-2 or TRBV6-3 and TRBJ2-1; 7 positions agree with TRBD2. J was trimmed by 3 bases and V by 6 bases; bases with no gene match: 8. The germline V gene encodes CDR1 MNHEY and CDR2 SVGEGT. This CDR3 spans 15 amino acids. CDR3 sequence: CASSDITSDYNEQFF. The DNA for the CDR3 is TGTGCCAGCAGCGATATCACTAGCGACTACAATGAGCAGTTCTTC.

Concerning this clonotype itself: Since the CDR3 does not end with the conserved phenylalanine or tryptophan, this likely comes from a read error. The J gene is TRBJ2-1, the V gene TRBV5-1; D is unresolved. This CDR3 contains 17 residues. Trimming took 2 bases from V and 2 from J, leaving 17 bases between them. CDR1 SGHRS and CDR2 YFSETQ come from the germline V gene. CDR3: CASSFVTPLKAYNEQFS. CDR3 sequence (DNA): TGCGCCAGCAGCTTTGTCACCCCTCTGAAGGCCTACAATGAGCAGTTCTCC.

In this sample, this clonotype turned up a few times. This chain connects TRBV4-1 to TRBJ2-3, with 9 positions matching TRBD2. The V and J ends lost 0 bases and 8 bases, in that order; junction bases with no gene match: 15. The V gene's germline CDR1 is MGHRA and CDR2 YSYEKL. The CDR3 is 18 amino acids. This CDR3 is CASSQDLASGKVGRTQYF. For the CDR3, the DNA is TGCGCCAGCAGCCAAGATCTGGCTAGCGGGAAGGTGGGACGTACGCAGTATTTT.